This TCR beta chain derives from a study of PD-L1 blockade in urothelial cancer. Looking at the study overall: Median blood clonality was roughly 0.072, with some 89,000 unique TCRs.

Stated time point: pretreatment peripheral blood. Here immunoSEQ multiplex PCR was the method, and the copy in TCRdb shows in-frame clones only, minus some. Here the sample spans approximately 70,000 clones, 84% being singletons. V lost 2 bases and J lost 8; bases outside the gene matches: 7. CDR3 size: 14 residues. Germline-derived CDR1 and CDR2 are SGHDT and YYEEEE. The sequence was collected from a woman aged 70 to 79 with urothelial cancer. V and J are TRBV5-6 and TRBJ1-2; TRBD1 aligns across 9 bases. The sequences come from PBMCs, collected around atezolizumab (anti-PD-L1) treatment. CDR3 in DNA: TGTGCCAGCAGCTTCGGACAGGGGACGGGAGGCTACACCTTC. Residues: CASSFGQGTGGYTF.